A single T cell receptor beta chain is shown here with its context. The specificity of this receptor is unknown. The record has no base qualities; no much larger clone is one base away. RNA was extracted using the RNeasy kit, and about 0.45 to 1 ug of the RNA was reverse transcribed with random hexamers. TCR beta CDR3 regions were amplified with the immunoSEQ multiplex PCR assay covering 54 Vbeta and 13 Jbeta segments. PCR amplification bias was corrected using a synthetic template baseline for primer optimization and computational correction. For the original study's pipeline: Reads were annotated to V, D and J genes per IMGT and analyzed with immunoSEQ Analyzer, keeping only productive sequences. Clonality was computed as one minus Shannon entropy normalized by log2 of the number of productive unique sequences. For each patient and control, public and private clones were evaluated among the 100 most prevalent clones. Clones were defined as Susac-specific if absent from the healthy and MS cohorts, from more than 900 published viral clones and from other ImmuneACCESS disease sequences. TCRdb reworked the public reads: Q25 trimming with fastp, MiXCR clone assembly, productive beta chains retained. When rows share a CDR3 protein, they turn into one entry using the most common DNA and genes. The V and J calls and clone size are TCRdb's, not the authors'. This sample gives tens of thousands of distinct CDR3 sequences in total; over 90% of them show up just once. 0.09% to 0.13% of the sample is held by the ten biggest clonotypes.

The data were obtained in a study of CD8 T cells in Susac syndrome (dated by TCRdb to between 2018 and 2021). Looking at the study overall: The study used repertoire sequencing to test whether antigen drove CD8+ T cell activation and differentiation in Susac syndrome. The paper as a whole reports these results and caveats: The study acknowledged that relatively few individuals were included in the TCR sequencing and HLA analysis.

Counted from cysteine to phenylalanine, this CDR3 has 15 amino acids. Only the CDR3 part of the read is kept: 45 bases, read in frame from the first base. Trimming costs V 0 bases and J 6 bases, and their ends lie 12 bases apart. CDR1 and CDR2, looked up from the germline V gene (reference sequence), are LNHNV and YYDKDF. Peripheral blood CD8+ and CD4+ T cells from healthy donors, Susac syndrome patients and multiple sclerosis patients were profiled by high-throughput TCR beta sequencing. The multiple sclerosis controls were treatment-naive patients who had stable or active relapsing-remitting disease and met the revised McDonald criteria. CD8+ TEMRA cells were enriched by FACS, while bulk CD8+ and CD4+ T cells were purified by magnetic negative isolation. Blood was drawn into EDTA tubes, processed within 24 hours, and PBMCs were isolated by density gradient centrifugation. PBMCs intended for TCR sequencing were cryopreserved in liquid nitrogen and thawed later in a water bath at 37 degrees C. Purity of sorted or isolated CD4+, CD8+ and CD8+ TEMRA cells was at least 90%.

The sequence was obtained from a human donor with multiple sclerosis. The sample was CD4+ T cells from PBMCs. The chain couples TRBV15 to TRBJ1-5; no confident D gene assignment can be made. The CDR3 region has the sequence CATSRDPRYLQPQHF. The DNA reads as follows: TGTGCCACCAGCAGAGATCCCCGCTATCTTCAGCCCCAGCATTTT. The CDR3, completed at both ends by the reference TRBV15 and TRBJ1-5 genes, gives the full variable domain DAMVIQNPRYQVTQFGKPVTLSCSQTLNHNVMYWYQQKSSQAPKLLFHYYDKDFNNEADTPDNFQSRRPNTSFCFLDIRSPGLGDTAMYLCATSRDPRYLQPQHFGDGTRLSIL.